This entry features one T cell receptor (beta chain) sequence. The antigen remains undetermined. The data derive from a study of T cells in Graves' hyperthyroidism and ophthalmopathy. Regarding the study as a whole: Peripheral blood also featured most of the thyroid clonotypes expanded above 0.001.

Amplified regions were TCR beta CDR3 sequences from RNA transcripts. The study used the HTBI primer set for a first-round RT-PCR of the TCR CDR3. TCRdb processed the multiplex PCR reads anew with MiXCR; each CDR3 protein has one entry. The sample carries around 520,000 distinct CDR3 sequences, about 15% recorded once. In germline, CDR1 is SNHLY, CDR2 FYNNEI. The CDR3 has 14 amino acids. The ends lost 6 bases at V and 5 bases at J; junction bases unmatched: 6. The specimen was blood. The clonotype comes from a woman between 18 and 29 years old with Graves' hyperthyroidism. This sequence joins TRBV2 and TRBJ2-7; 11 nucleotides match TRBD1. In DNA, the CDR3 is TGTGCCAGCAGAAAGGGACAGGGGGACCACGAGCAGTACTTC. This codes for CASRKGQGDHEQYF. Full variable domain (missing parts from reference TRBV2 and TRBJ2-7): EPEVTQTPSHQVTQMGQEVILRCVPISNHLYFYWYRQILGQKVEFLVSFYNNEISEKSEIFDDQFSVERPDGSNFTLKIRSTKLEDSAMYFCASRKGQGDHEQYFGPGTRLTVT.